The rows below give T cell receptor beta chains drawn from one sample of a study of T cell repertoires in cytomegalovirus infection. Via MiXCR, TCRdb re-called the reads, giving one row per CDR3 protein. This repertoire shows over 300,000 distinct CDR3 sequences, around 9.5% found once; its top ten account for over 3.5%. Sequenced: PBMCs. These TCRs come from a human donor in good health (CMV status not recorded). Some clones in this sample may be carry-over from other donors' samples. Both conserved end residues are part of each CDR3. D genes are given only for firm matches. Clone size is stated in some rows and not others, as once, few, many or a class when expanded.

j_gene: TRBJ1-2
d_gene: NA
v_gene: TRBV7-2
abundance: many
CDR3nt: TGTGCCAGCAGCCCGGTCGTGGGGCGGCTCAACTATGGCTACACCTTC
CDR3aa: CASSPVVGRLNYGYTF

j_gene: TRBJ2-7
d_gene: NA
v_gene: TRBV5-1
abundance: NA
CDR3nt: TGCGCCAGCAGTCCTTCCAGGGGGGTCTACGAGCAGTACTTC
CDR3aa: CASSPSRGVYEQYF

j_gene: TRBJ2-1
d_gene: TRBD1
v_gene: TRBV20-1
abundance: NA
CDR3nt: TGCAGTGCAAAGTCCCCGGGACAGGGTACCTACAATGAGCAGTTCTTC
CDR3aa: CSAKSPGQGTYNEQFF

j_gene: TRBJ2-7
d_gene: TRBD1
v_gene: TRBV6-5
abundance: few
CDR3nt: TGTGCCAGCAGATCAACCGGGACAGGGGGCTACGAGCAGTACTTC
CDR3aa: CASRSTGTGGYEQYF

j_gene: TRBJ2-5
d_gene: NA
v_gene: TRBV27
abundance: few
CDR3nt: TGTGCCAGCCGTCCGGGACGTACCCAAGAGACCCAGTACTTC
CDR3aa: CASRPGRTQETQYF

j_gene: TRBJ2-1
d_gene: TRBD2
v_gene: TRBV11-2
abundance: NA
CDR3nt: TGTGCCAGCAGCGCCGCTAGCGGGGTCAATGAGCAGTTCTTC
CDR3aa: CASSAASGVNEQFF

j_gene: TRBJ2-7
d_gene: NA
v_gene: TRBV7-8
abundance: many
CDR3nt: TGTGCCAGCAGCTTAGCTTGGTACGAGCAGTACTTC
CDR3aa: CASSLAWYEQYF

j_gene: TRBJ2-2
d_gene: NA
v_gene: TRBV20-1
abundance: few
CDR3nt: TGCAGTGCCTTCCAGGCGGGGCCCGGGGAGCTGTTTTTT
CDR3aa: CSAFQAGPGELFF

j_gene: TRBJ2-6
d_gene: NA
v_gene: TRBV7-2
abundance: many
CDR3nt: TGTGCCAGCAGCCGAAGCGGGGGACAGTTTCCCTCTGGGGCCAACGTCCTGACTTTC
CDR3aa: CASSRSGGQFPSGANVLTF

j_gene: TRBJ1-6
d_gene: TRBD1
v_gene: TRBV7-6
abundance: few
CDR3nt: TGTGCCAGCAGCTCCGGGACAGGGCCCGCACCCCTCCACTTT
CDR3aa: CASSSGTGPAPLHF

j_gene: TRBJ2-4
d_gene: NA
v_gene: TRBV12-3/TRBV12-4
abundance: once
CDR3nt: TGTGCCAGCAGTTTAGCGATGATAGCCAAAAACATTCAGTACTTC
CDR3aa: CASSLAMIAKNIQYF

j_gene: TRBJ2-3
d_gene: NA
v_gene: TRBV30
abundance: many
CDR3nt: TGTGCCTGGAGTGTAGGCAGTCGGACAGATACGCAGTATTTT
CDR3aa: CAWSVGSRTDTQYF

j_gene: TRBJ2-5
d_gene: NA
v_gene: TRBV7-2
abundance: many
CDR3nt: TGTGCCAGCAGTTCTCAAGGGGGGCGAGAGACCCAGTACTTC
CDR3aa: CASSSQGGRETQYF

j_gene: TRBJ2-3
d_gene: TRBD1
v_gene: TRBV12-3/TRBV12-4
abundance: NA
CDR3nt: TGTGCCAGCAGGGCAACTACAGGGGTTACGCAGTATTTT
CDR3aa: CASRATTGVTQYF

j_gene: TRBJ2-3
d_gene: NA
v_gene: TRBV20-1
abundance: NA
CDR3nt: TGCAGTGCTAGAGTAAATCTCCCCACAGATACGCAGTATTTT
CDR3aa: CSARVNLPTDTQYF

j_gene: TRBJ1-2
d_gene: NA
v_gene: TRBV12-3/TRBV12-4
abundance: many
CDR3nt: TGTGCCAGCAGTTTAGGGTTAGTCTATGGCTACACCTTC
CDR3aa: CASSLGLVYGYTF

j_gene: TRBJ1-1
d_gene: NA
v_gene: TRBV7-2
abundance: many
CDR3nt: TGTGCCAGCAGCTTACAGGGAGGAGACACTGAAGCTTTCTTT
CDR3aa: CASSLQGGDTEAFF

j_gene: TRBJ1-1
d_gene: NA
v_gene: TRBV19
abundance: NA
CDR3nt: TGTGCCAGCCGACGTTTTGACTTAATCACTGAAGCTTTCTTT
CDR3aa: CASRRFDLITEAFF

j_gene: TRBJ2-5
d_gene: TRBD2
v_gene: TRBV20-1
abundance: few
CDR3nt: TGCAGTGCTCGCCCTATGGGACTAGCGGGAGGCCAATACTTC
CDR3aa: CSARPMGLAGGQYF

j_gene: TRBJ2-5
d_gene: TRBD1
v_gene: TRBV28
abundance: many
CDR3nt: TGTGCCAGCAGTCTTCCAGGACAGGGGAGGGGAACCCAGTACTTC
CDR3aa: CASSLPGQGRGTQYF

j_gene: TRBJ1-1
d_gene: NA
v_gene: TRBV20-1
abundance: NA
CDR3nt: TGCAGTGCTAGAGTGATCCTGGGCACTGAAGCTTTCTTT
CDR3aa: CSARVILGTEAFF

j_gene: TRBJ1-1
d_gene: NA
v_gene: TRBV19
abundance: many
CDR3nt: TGTGCCAGTAGGGATGACAGGTTGAACACTGAAGCTTTCTTT
CDR3aa: CASRDDRLNTEAFF

j_gene: TRBJ2-7
d_gene: TRBD2
v_gene: TRBV12-3/TRBV12-4
abundance: NA
CDR3nt: TGTGCCAGCAGTACTGGATTTAGCGGGAGAAGGCCCTACGAGCAGTACTTC
CDR3aa: CASSTGFSGRRPYEQYF

j_gene: TRBJ1-1
d_gene: NA
v_gene: TRBV7-2
abundance: NA
CDR3nt: TGTGCCAGCAGCTTAGGCCCGGGAAGGGGCACTGAAGCTTTCTTT
CDR3aa: CASSLGPGRGTEAFF

j_gene: TRBJ2-5
d_gene: TRBD1
v_gene: TRBV7-6
abundance: many
CDR3nt: TGTGCCAGCAGCAAAAATCCGGGACAGTCGTTCCAAGAGACCCAGTACTTC
CDR3aa: CASSKNPGQSFQETQYF

j_gene: TRBJ2-5
d_gene: TRBD2
v_gene: TRBV7-2
abundance: few
CDR3nt: TGTGCCAGCAGCCCGGATACCGGGGGGCAAGAGACCCAGTACTTC
CDR3aa: CASSPDTGGQETQYF

j_gene: TRBJ2-5
d_gene: TRBD2
v_gene: TRBV9
abundance: NA
CDR3nt: TGTGCCAGCAGCGCCGGACTAGCGAGTCAAGAGACCCAGTACTTC
CDR3aa: CASSAGLASQETQYF

j_gene: TRBJ1-5
d_gene: TRBD1
v_gene: TRBV28
abundance: NA
CDR3nt: TGTGCCAGCAGTTCTCACAGGGGTGGTATCGAGCCCCAGCATTTT
CDR3aa: CASSSHRGGIEPQHF

j_gene: TRBJ2-7
d_gene: TRBD2
v_gene: TRBV20-1
abundance: NA
CDR3nt: TGCAGTGCTAGAGATCTCCTAGCGGGTGGAATTTTCTTC
CDR3aa: CSARDLLAGGIFF

j_gene: TRBJ2-1
d_gene: NA
v_gene: TRBV7-6
abundance: NA
CDR3nt: TGTGCCAGCAGCTTAGAGAATAGCGGCAATGAGCAGTTCTTC
CDR3aa: CASSLENSGNEQFF

j_gene: TRBJ2-7
d_gene: NA
v_gene: TRBV28
abundance: many
CDR3nt: TGTGCCAGCAGTCCCGTGGCAGCCTCCTACGAGCAGTACTTC
CDR3aa: CASSPVAASYEQYF

j_gene: TRBJ1-2
d_gene: NA
v_gene: TRBV7-2
abundance: NA
CDR3nt: TGTGCCAGCAGCTATGGGGAGGGGGACACGTATGGCTACACCTTC
CDR3aa: CASSYGEGDTYGYTF

j_gene: TRBJ2-1
d_gene: NA
v_gene: TRBV19
abundance: many
CDR3nt: TGTGCCAGTAGTTTCTCTCGGGGCTTAGGAGGGGGTAATGAGCAGTTCTTC
CDR3aa: CASSFSRGLGGGNEQFF

j_gene: TRBJ1-4
d_gene: TRBD1
v_gene: TRBV7-2
abundance: many
CDR3nt: TGTGCCAGCAGCCCAGGGGGACAGGGGGTAAAAAAACTGTTTTTT
CDR3aa: CASSPGGQGVKKLFF

j_gene: TRBJ2-1
d_gene: NA
v_gene: TRBV10-1
abundance: many
CDR3nt: TGCGCCAGCAGTGATGGGGACCCCCTGGGTGAGCAGTTCTTC
CDR3aa: CASSDGDPLGEQFF

j_gene: TRBJ1-1
d_gene: NA
v_gene: TRBV28
abundance: few
CDR3nt: TGTGCCAGCAGTTTAGATAAGAAATGGGGCACTGAAGCTTTCTTT
CDR3aa: CASSLDKKWGTEAFF

j_gene: TRBJ2-2
d_gene: TRBD2
v_gene: TRBV12-3/TRBV12-4
abundance: many
CDR3nt: TGTGCCAACCCCCGAGGGGCTAGCGGGGACGGGGAGCTGTTTTTT
CDR3aa: CANPRGASGDGELFF

j_gene: TRBJ2-1
d_gene: TRBD2
v_gene: TRBV4-2
abundance: many
CDR3nt: TGTGCCAGCAGCCAAGGTAGCGGGAGTGGGAATGAGCAGTTCTTC
CDR3aa: CASSQGSGSGNEQFF

j_gene: TRBJ2-3
d_gene: NA
v_gene: TRBV5-3
abundance: NA
CDR3nt: TGTGCCAGCAGCTTATTCCTAGCGTTGGGAACAGATACGCAGTATTTT
CDR3aa: CASSLFLALGTDTQYF

j_gene: TRBJ1-1
d_gene: NA
v_gene: TRBV4-1
abundance: NA
CDR3nt: TGCGCCAGCAGCCCTAAACAGGGTACTAAAGCTTTCTTT
CDR3aa: CASSPKQGTKAFF

j_gene: TRBJ1-1
d_gene: NA
v_gene: TRBV6-2/TRBV6-3
abundance: many
CDR3nt: TGTGCCAGCAGCCCCCTCCACGAAAGACTGAACACTGAAGCTTTCTTT
CDR3aa: CASSPLHERLNTEAFF